This T cell receptor (beta chain) was documented in a study of shared clonotypes between healthy human individuals. Overall study: Donors had three CD4 naive, three CD4 memory, two CD8 naive and one CD8 memory plate apiece.

CDR1 is MNHNY and CDR2 is SVGAGI in the germline V gene (reference sequence). The CDR3 runs to 12 residues. Trimming removed 0 bases from V and 3 bases from J, with 3 bases in between. The method was immunoSEQ multiplex PCR; TCRdb's version includes in-frame clones alone and lacks a portion of them. The sample shows 900,000 to 1,200,000 clones, more than 75% of them seen only once. On this clone: Additional DNA sequences in this sample encode the identical CDR3.

The sequence was obtained from a man younger than 35 in good health. Some clones in this sample may be carry-over from other donors' samples. The sequenced sample consisted of memory CD4+ T cells from PBMCs. Indicated subset: CD45RA-negative fraction. This rearrangement joins TRBV6-6 to TRBJ2-7, with unresolved D. The CDR3 sequence: CASSYSRYEQYF. The CDR3 DNA follows: TGTGCCAGCAGTTACTCCCGCTACGAGCAGTACTTC.